The next 8 T cell receptor beta chains were all read from a single sample in a study of control samples from healthy donors and cancer patients. TCRdb's copy holds only in-frame clones and misses some; the assay was immunoSEQ multiplex PCR. The sample has roughly 160,000 clones, almost 90% seen once. Sequenced material: blood. Receptors originate from a woman in her thirties in good health.

The chain carries TRBV27 and TRBJ2-7; 8 bases line up with TRBD1. J was trimmed by 1 base and V by 6 bases; bases with no gene match: 8. CDR3 length equals 15 residues. CDR1 and CDR2 from the germline V gene are MNHEY and SMNVEV (reference sequence). CDR3 protein: CASRYVQGGSYEQYF. Here the CDR3 DNA reads TGTGCCAGCAGATATGTACAGGGGGGATCCTACGAGCAGTACTTC.

This clone was seen only a few times. CDR3 in DNA: TGTGCCAGCAGCTCACAAACCTACAGAAACACCATATATTTT. This sequence encodes CASSSQTYRNTIYF. This chain connects TRBV7-2 to TRBJ1-3, with no clear D. The CDR3 totals 14 residues. The V and J ends lost 4 bases and 5 bases respectively, with 12 bases between them. CDR1 and CDR2 from the germline V gene are SGHTA and FQGNSA. Full variable domain (outside the CDR3, taken from reference TRBV7-2 and TRBJ1-3): GAGVSQSPSNKVTEKGKDVELRCDPISGHTALYWYRQSLGQGLEFLIYFQGNSAPDKSGLPSDRFSAERTGGSVSTLTIQRTQQEDSAVYLCASSSQTYRNTIYFGEGSWLTVV.

The chain recombines TRBV19 with TRBJ1-1; D gene ambiguous. This CDR3 is built from 15 residues. CDR1 is LNHDA and CDR2 is SQIVND in the germline V gene (reference sequence). With 2 bases removed from V and 7 bases from J, the gap between germline ends came to 17 bases. CDR3 nucleotides: TGTGCCAGTAGTATATTCGGGAGAGGAGACGATGAAGCTTTCTTT. Translated, it gives CASSIFGRGDDEAFF.

V usage is TRBV5-1 and J usage is TRBJ1-2, with TRBD1 matching 7 bases. Germline V gives CDR1 SGHRS, CDR2 YFSETQ. V was pared by 1 base and J by 8 bases, with 2 bases of the junction left unmatched. CDR3 length: 12 amino acids. The chain's CDR3 is CASSLTGAGYTF. As DNA, the CDR3 is TGCGCCAGCAGCTTGACAGGGGCCGGCTACACCTTC.

The CDR3, as DNA: TGTGCTAGTGGTTTGGACGACCCTCCGGGACAGGGTGACTATGGCTACACCTTC. Translated: CASGLDDPPGQGDYGYTF. The V gene is TRBV12-5, the J gene TRBJ1-2; 9 bases align to TRBD1. After removal of 1 base from V and 3 bases from J, the junction contained 12 bases not matched to a gene. CDR1 and CDR2 from the germline V gene are LGHNT and FRNRAP. The CDR3 is 18 amino acids.

The V and J genes are TRBV5-1 and TRBJ1-3, with 9 nucleotides matching TRBD1. The V segment lost 3 bases and the J segment 1 base; nucleotides outside the gene matches: 5. Germline V CDR1 and CDR2: SGHRS, YFSETQ. The CDR3 is 16 amino acids. The CDR3 protein is CASSSGTGNSGNTIYF. In DNA, the CDR3 is TGCGCCAGCAGCTCAGGGACAGGGAATTCTGGAAACACCATATATTTT. Filled out from reference TRBV5-1 and TRBJ1-3, the complete variable domain reads KAGVTQTPRYLIKTRGQQVTLSCSPISGHRSVSWYQQTPGQGLQFLFEYFSETQRNKGNFPGRFSGRQFSNSRSEMNVSTLELGDSALYLCASSSGTGNSGNTIYFGEGSWLTVV.

The chain couples TRBV15 to TRBJ1-2, with 7 bases identical to TRBD1. Germline CDR1 LNHNV, CDR2 YYDKDF (reference sequence). This CDR3 comprises 14 residues. Trimming cost V 0 bases and J 4 bases; bases outside gene matches: 2. The CDR3 bases are TGTGCCACCAGCAGAGATAGGGACAGCTATGGCTACACCTTC. It yields the protein CATSRDRDSYGYTF.

The rearrangement joins TRBV7-8 to TRBJ2-7, with 10 bases lining up with TRBD1. CDR3 size: 16 residues. CDR1 and CDR2 (germline): SGHVS, FQNEAQ. After removal of 3 bases from V and 6 bases from J, the junction contained 11 bases not matched to a gene. The CDR3 sequence: CASSFASGTGEAEQYF. CDR3 bases: TGTGCCAGCAGCTTTGCTTCTGGGACAGGGGAGGCCGAGCAGTACTTC.